This T cell receptor delta chain stems from a study of γδ T cells in repeated Plasmodium falciparum infection. Study details: Malian children with intense seasonal malaria exposure were compared with matched Australian children.

This clone occurred a few times. The antigen remains undetermined. The protein that TCRdb holds for this DNA derives from a much larger clone and differs from the translated DNA at residue 16, which likely indicates a read error; the protein shown here is translated from the DNA. The CDR3 spans 18 residues. In germline, CDR1 is GEAIGNYY, CDR2 EKD. TCRdb re-processed the multiplex PCR reads via CATT. Counted here are more than 70,000 delta-chain clones, over 0.75% occurring once; the ten biggest clones make up roughly 9.5%. General study points: Malian children's Vdelta2-negative repertoires appeared more expanded and less diverse than Australians'. Over time and infection, Vgamma9/Vdelta2+ repertoires remained highly stable and polyclonal. One small rural Malian village, predominantly a single ethnic group, supplied the cohort.

Vgamma9/Vdelta2+ and Vdelta2-negative gammadelta T cells were flow-sorted from PBMC for bulk sequencing. The sample comprised gamma-delta T cells from blood. The chain combines TRDV2 with TRDJ1, with TRDD3 identical over 13 bases. The source of this sequence is a pool of human donors (malaria-infected and uninfected, not separated). The CDR3 nucleotides read TGCGCCTGTGACAAACTACTGGGGGATACGGCCAACACCGATAAACCCATCTTT. This gives the protein CACDKLLGDTANTDKPIF.